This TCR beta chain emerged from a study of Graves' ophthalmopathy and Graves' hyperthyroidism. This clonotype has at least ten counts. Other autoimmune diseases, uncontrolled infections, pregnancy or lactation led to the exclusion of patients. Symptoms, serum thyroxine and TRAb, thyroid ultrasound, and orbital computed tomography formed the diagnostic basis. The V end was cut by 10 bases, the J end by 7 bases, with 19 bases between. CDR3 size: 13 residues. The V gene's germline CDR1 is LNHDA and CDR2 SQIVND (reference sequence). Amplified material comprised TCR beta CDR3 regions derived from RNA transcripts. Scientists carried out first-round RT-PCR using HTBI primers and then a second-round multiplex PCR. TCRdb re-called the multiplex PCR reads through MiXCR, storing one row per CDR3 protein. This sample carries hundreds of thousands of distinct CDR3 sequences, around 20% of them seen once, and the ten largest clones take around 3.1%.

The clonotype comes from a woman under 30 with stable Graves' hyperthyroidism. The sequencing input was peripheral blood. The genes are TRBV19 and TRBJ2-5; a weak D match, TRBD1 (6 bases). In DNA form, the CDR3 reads TGTGCCACCCACGACAGGACGGGATGGACCCAGTACTTC. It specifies CATHDRTGWTQYF.